This T cell receptor beta chain was recorded in a study of OX40 agonist ivuxolimab in advanced cancers. At the level of the study: Every 2 weeks, patients received ivuxolimab intravenously, dosed at 0.01 to 10 mg/kg. Roughly two fifths of patients had received prior checkpoint inhibitor therapy. A diagnosis of hepatocellular carcinoma, melanoma, renal cell or head and neck cancer was present in dose-escalation patients. Regarding the study as a whole: Averaged across samples, CD8+ T cells carried more expanded clones than CD4+ did.

On this clone itself: The antigen is undetermined.

Assay used: immunoSEQ multiplex PCR; TCRdb lists only in-frame clones, some missing. In the table there are approximately 91,000 clones, around 85% of which are singletons. Specimen: CD4+ or CD8+ T cells sorted from blood, collected in a trial of the OX40 agonist ivuxolimab. The sequence was collected from an adult with an advanced solid tumor such as melanoma, head and neck, liver or kidney cancer.

The CDR3 bases are TGTGCCAGCTCACTTAGGGAGTCACCCCTCCACTTT. Protein product: CASSLRESPLHF. The chain joins TRBV18 to TRBJ1-6; D is unresolved. This CDR3 is built from 12 residues. Germline lookup yields CDR1 KGHSH and CDR2 LQKENI. V was clipped by 4 bases and J by 10 bases, with 8 bases between them.